A single TCR beta chain is shown here with its context. Its antigen remains undetermined. No base quality values were provided; no much bigger clone lies one nucleotide off. Instrument on record: Illumina HiSeq 1500. TCRdb took the public reads, trimmed them with fastp at Q25, ran MiXCR for clone calling and kept in-frame beta chains. CDR3 protein sequences are deduplicated, and each keeps its most common genes and DNA. For this sample there are over 300,000 distinct CDR3 sequences; roughly 17% appear just once. The top ten hold more than 10% of the sample. This entry belongs to a study of T cell repertoires in cytomegalovirus infection (dated 2019 in TCRdb). Describing the broader study: Donor HLA type was relevant to the analysis, as public TCR beta signatures indicated carriage of CMV infection together with the matching HLA type.

Based on the germline V gene (reference sequence), the CDR1 and CDR2 sequences are MNHNY and SVGAGI. A distance of 16 bases separates the germline ends of V and J, which lose 4 bases and 0 bases respectively. Taken from cysteine to phenylalanine, the CDR3 has 17 residues. The read is trimmed to its CDR3 DNA, 51 bases read in frame from base 1. What the work shows at the level of the full study, not this receptor alone: The ex vivo response was dominated by HLA-C-restricted CMV-specific TCR beta clonotypes, and the single most frequent clonotype in two of eight donors was supplied by these HLA-C-restricted clonotypes. Cumulative frequency of public TCR beta family members discriminated carriers of CMV infection plus the relevant HLA type in this cohort and an independent approximately 340-donor cohort.

The clonotype was recovered from a human donor in good health (CMV status not recorded). Some clones in this sample may be carry-over from other donors' samples. The chain is assembled from TRBV6-6 and TRBJ1-5, with the D gene not confidently named. The specimen sequenced was PBMCs. CDR3 sequence: CASSLPRTAYSNQPQHF. The DNA reads as follows: TGTGCCAGCAGTTTACCGCGGACGGCCTATAGCAATCAGCCCCAGCATTTT.